This T cell receptor (beta chain) was documented in a study of cytomegalovirus exposure and HLA in healthy donors. Study conclusions and caveats: In a later analysis, at a false discovery rate of 0.05, under 20,000 TCR beta sequences were associated with HLA alleles. A missense DCLRE1C variant was associated with V- and J-gene trimming of TCR beta chains in a later analysis, and an independent cohort replicated the association. Analyzed later, most CMV-associated TCR beta chains appeared HLA-restricted. Rare TCR sequences predominated, though certain public TCRs were found in many donors.

This CDR3 contains 12 residues. Germline assignment: CDR1 SGHRS and CDR2 YFSETQ. V lost 5 bases, J lost 2 bases, and 7 bases lay in between. In the PCR, 60 Vbeta and 13 Jbeta primers were used. Here immunoSEQ multiplex PCR was the method, and the copy in TCRdb shows in-frame clones only, minus some. The sample gives 95,000 to 150,000 clones, 65% to 90% of which show up once; roughly 2.2% is in the top ten. Details on this clone: The antigen is undetermined.

This TCR was recovered from a woman aged 40 to 50 in good health and CMV-seronegative. The V and J genes are TRBV5-1 and TRBJ2-5; D might be TRBD1 (6 bases). Specimen: PBMCs. CDR3 amino acids: CASRGGQETQYF. Written as DNA, the CDR3 is TGCGCCAGCAGAGGGGGTCAAGAGACCCAGTACTTC. The variable domain in full, completed from reference TRBV5-1 and TRBJ2-5, reads KAGVTQTPRYLIKTRGQQVTLSCSPISGHRSVSWYQQTPGQGLQFLFEYFSETQRNKGNFPGRFSGRQFSNSRSEMNVSTLELGDSALYLCASRGGQETQYFGPGTRLLVL.